Shown below are 30 T cell receptor beta chains from a single sample sequenced in a study of blood T cell repertoires in COVID-19. Generated by immunoSEQ multiplex PCR, the TCRdb table keeps only in-frame clones and is missing some. This sample has over 130,000 clones, with around 86% found just once. The sequenced sample consisted of peripheral blood. These receptors were taken from a human donor in a cohort sampled during active COVID-19.

The rearrangement uses TRBV10-2 and TRBJ2-3; 9 bases align to TRBD1. The V gene's germline CDR1 is WSHSY and CDR2 SAAADI. The CDR3 runs 16 residues. V shed 8 bases, J shed 2 bases, and the junction held 11 bases outside the gene matches. CDR3 nucleotides: TGCGCCAGCCGTTATCCGGGACAGGGTTACACAGATACGCAGTATTTT. This translates into CASRYPGQGYTDTQYF.

The rearrangement uses TRBV9 and TRBJ2-5; 7 nucleotides agree with TRBD2. J gave up 8 bases and V 5 bases, and 18 bases lay outside the gene matches. Germline V gene data show CDR1 as SGDLS and CDR2 as YYNGEE. This CDR3 has 16 amino acids. CDR3 sequence: CASSPWSGVRVDTQYF. As DNA, the CDR3 is TGTGCCAGCAGTCCCTGGAGCGGGGTGAGGGTTGATACCCAGTACTTC.

The chain joins TRBV29-1 to TRBJ2-7, with TRBD1 matching 8 bases. The ends lost 8 bases at V and 2 bases at J; junction bases unmatched: 8. This CDR3 is 13 amino acids long. The germline gives CDR1 SQVTM, CDR2 ANQGSEA. CDR3 coding DNA: TGCAGCCCCTCGGACAGGGACACCTACGAGCAGTACTTC. This sequence encodes CSPSDRDTYEQYF.

This chain joins TRBV30 and TRBJ1-2; 8 positions match TRBD1. The CDR3 has 15 amino acids. After removal of 4 bases from V and 0 bases from J, the junction contained 7 bases not matched to a gene. Germline V gene data show CDR1 as GTSNPN and CDR2 as SVGIG (reference sequence). CDR3 nucleotides: TGTGCCTGGAACTTTGGGACAGGCTCTAACTATGGCTACACCTTC. This gives the protein CAWNFGTGSNYGYTF.

The V call is TRBV6-6, the J call TRBJ1-4; D remains ambiguous. V dropped 6 bases and J dropped 5 bases, with 13 bases sitting between them. The CDR3 is 14 residues long. The germline gives CDR1 MNHNY, CDR2 SVGAGI (reference sequence). The CDR3 sequence: CASSSAGENEKLFF. DNA for the CDR3: TGTGCCAGCAGCTCGGCGGGAGAGAATGAAAAACTGTTTTTT.

The CDR3 sequence is CASSYVNRINEKLFF. The DNA for the CDR3 is TGTGCCAGCAGTTACGTGAACAGAATTAATGAAAAACTGTTTTTT. The rearrangement uses TRBV6-6 and TRBJ1-4; D gene ambiguous. The CDR3 runs to 15 residues. Germline-derived CDR1 and CDR2 are MNHNY and SVGAGI (reference sequence). V was clipped by 2 bases and J by 4 bases, with 11 bases between them.

V and J are TRBV9 and TRBJ2-1; TRBD2 aligns across 12 bases. The CDR3 length is 16 residues. Germline CDR1 and CDR2: SGDLS and YYNGEE. With V trimmed by 4 bases and J by 8 bases, 10 bases remained unmatched. This chain's CDR3 is CASSTTGGLAGDEQFF. CDR3 DNA sequence: TGTGCCAGCAGCACAACCGGGGGACTAGCGGGCGATGAGCAGTTCTTC.

This chain links TRBV29-1 with TRBJ1-2; D is ambiguous. The germline V and J ends were trimmed by 4 bases and 6 bases, with 9 bases remaining between them. This CDR3 comprises 11 residues. Germline loops: CDR1 SQVTM, CDR2 ANQGSEA. CDR3 residues: CSVVTENGYTF. CDR3 sequence (DNA): TGCAGCGTTGTTACAGAGAATGGCTACACCTTC. Together with reference TRBV29-1 and TRBJ1-2, the CDR3 gives the full variable domain: SAVISQKPSRDICQRGTSLTIQCQVDSQVTMMFWYRQQPGQSLTLIATANQGSEATYESGFVIDKFPISRPNLTFSTLTVSNMSPEDSSIYLCSVVTENGYTFGSGTRLTVV.

For the CDR3, the DNA is TGTGCCAGCAAAAGACTAGCGGGAGCGGGAGATACGCAGTATTTT. It encodes CASKRLAGAGDTQYF. This sequence joins TRBV7-9 and TRBJ2-3; 12 positions match TRBD2. V lost 7 bases and J lost 5; bases outside the gene matches: 7. The CDR3 runs to 15 residues. CDR1 and CDR2 from the germline V gene are SEHNR and FQNEAQ (reference sequence).

The chain combines TRBV5-1 with TRBJ2-7; TRBD1 matches 10 bases. V dropped 4 bases and J dropped 3; count of bases not matched to a gene: 7. The CDR3 extends over 15 amino acids. Germline V lookup: CDR1 SGHRS, CDR2 YFSETQ. The CDR3 nucleotides read TGCGCCAGCAGCCCATGGGACAGGGGTGGCTACGAGCAGTACTTC. It encodes CASSPWDRGGYEQYF.

CDR3 sequence: CASSLGQRIGELFF. DNA for the CDR3: TGCGCCAGCAGCCTGGGACAGCGCATCGGGGAGCTGTTTTTT. The V call is TRBV5-1, the J call TRBJ2-2, with 7 bases fitting TRBD1. Trimming removed 4 bases from V and 7 bases from J; junction bases left unmatched: 7. CDR3 size: 14 residues. Germline CDR1 and CDR2: SGHRS and YFSETQ.

The chain is built from TRBV7-9 and TRBJ2-7, with D possibly matching TRBD2 (5 bases). This CDR3 region has 17 residues. Germline-derived CDR1 and CDR2 are SEHNR and FQNEAQ (reference sequence). V was trimmed by 2 bases and J by 2 bases, leaving 19 bases between them. The CDR3 loop reads CASSLMTWGVRTYEQYF. The CDR3 region has the DNA TGTGCCAGCAGCTTAATGACTTGGGGAGTTAGGACCTACGAGCAGTACTTC.

This clone occurred once. V usage is TRBV5-1 and J usage is TRBJ2-5; TRBD1 matches 7 bases. The CDR3 is 16 residues long. Unmatched junction bases numbered 14, after V lost 7 bases and J lost 2 bases. From germline, CDR1 is SGHRS and CDR2 YFSETQ. The DNA for the CDR3 is TGCGCCAGCCGGGCGACAGGGTCAGCCCTACAAGAGACCCAGTACTTC. Encoded protein: CASRATGSALQETQYF.

The J gene is TRBJ2-5, the V gene TRBV28; D is unresolved. V was cut by 6 bases and J by 7 bases, with 18 bases left in between. The CDR3 spans 14 residues. The germline gives CDR1 MDHEN, CDR2 SYDVKM. The CDR3 reads CASSQRALTGTQYF. CDR3 coding DNA: TGTGCCAGCAGCCAGCGAGCCTTGACCGGGACCCAGTACTTC.

V usage is TRBV30 and J usage is TRBJ2-1, with TRBD2 identical over 11 bases. V was clipped by 1 base and J by 10 bases; unmatched bases: 6. Per the germline V gene, CDR1 is GTSNPN and CDR2 is SVGIG (reference sequence). CDR3 length: 14 amino acids. CDR3 nucleotides: TGTGCCTGGAGTGAGGCGCTAGCGGGAGGAGAGCAGTTCTTC. Translated, it gives CAWSEALAGGEQFF.

The chain recombines TRBV15 with TRBJ2-7; 10 bases map to TRBD1. The CDR3 length is 14 residues. Germline CDR1 LNHNV, CDR2 YYDKDF (reference sequence). V gave up 4 bases and J gave up 6 bases; unmatched junction bases: 6. The CDR3 DNA follows: TGTGCCACCAGCACCCGACAGGGGGCGGCCGAGCAGTACTTC. Translating it yields CATSTRQGAAEQYF.

The CDR3 loop reads CASSDAGAPYNEQFF. The CDR3 DNA follows: TGTGCCAGCTCCGACGCGGGGGCCCCCTACAATGAGCAGTTCTTC. This rearrangement joins TRBV5-4 to TRBJ2-1; a possible D gene is TRBD2 (7 bases). Between the trimmed V and J ends, which lost 7 bases and 2 bases, there was a span of 16 bases. The CDR3 is 15 residues long. Per the germline V gene, CDR1 is SGHNT and CDR2 is YYREEE (reference sequence).

The gene calls are TRBV7-9 and TRBJ2-6; tentative D call: TRBD1 (5 bases). Germline loops: CDR1 SEHNR, CDR2 FQNEAQ (reference sequence). The ends were cut back, 5 bases at V and 2 bases at J, with 16 bases in the middle. There are 17 residues in the CDR3. CDR3 nucleotides: TGTGCCAGCAGCCCCCCCGGTGGGGCCCCTGGGGCCAACGTCCTGACTTTC. It encodes CASSPPGGAPGANVLTF. Full variable domain (remainder filled in from reference TRBV7-9 and TRBJ2-6): DTGVSQNPRHKITKRGQNVTFRCDPISEHNRLYWYRQTLGQGPEFLTYFQNEAQLEKSRLLSDRFSAERPKGSFSTLEIQRTEQGDSAMYLCASSPPGGAPGANVLTFGAGSRLTVL.

This clone was recorded only once. The chain couples TRBV18 to TRBJ2-7; 9 positions agree with TRBD2. The CDR3 consists of 15 residues. V lost 5 bases and J lost 3; bases outside the gene matches: 8. Germline loops: CDR1 KGHSH, CDR2 LQKENI. In DNA, the CDR3 is TGTGCCAGCTCATCAGGAGCGGGGGGACTCTACGAGCAGTACTTC. Its protein is CASSSGAGGLYEQYF.

V is TRBV5-4 and J is TRBJ1-3; tentatively, D is TRBD1 (6 bases). Germline-derived CDR1 and CDR2 are SGHNT and YYREEE (reference sequence). V lost 4 bases to trimming and J lost 0 bases, with 23 bases between them. The CDR3 consists of 19 residues. The CDR3 DNA is TGTGCCAGCAGCCCGGGGGGCCTATCCGGGACAAACTCTGGAAACACCATATATTTT. This gives the protein CASSPGGLSGTNSGNTIYF.

The chain links TRBV14 to TRBJ2-1; D is unclear. Trimming removed 4 bases at V and 0 bases at J, with 10 bases between. CDR3 size: 15 residues. Per germline, CDR1 SGHDN and CDR2 FVKESK. The CDR3 nucleotides are TGTGCCAGCAGCCTTCAACTGAGCTCCTACAATGAGCAGTTCTTC. This codes for CASSLQLSSYNEQFF.

V usage is TRBV7-9 and J usage is TRBJ1-1; TRBD1 aligns across 7 bases. Germline CDR1 is SEHNR and CDR2 is FQNEAQ (reference sequence). The junction had 8 bases not matched to a gene; V was cut back by 5 bases and J by 5 bases. The CDR3 extends over 14 amino acids. CDR3 nucleotides: TGTGCCAGCAGCCTGACAGGGCAGGGGACTGAAGCTTTCTTT. Translated: CASSLTGQGTEAFF.

The gene calls are TRBV7-2 and TRBJ2-1; no clear D. The V end was cut by 1 base, the J end by 6 bases, with 16 bases between. The CDR3 length is 16 residues. CDR1 and CDR2 from the germline V gene are SGHTA and FQGNSA. The CDR3 is CASSLGSAGPVNEQFF. The CDR3 nucleotides are TGTGCCAGCAGCTTAGGATCAGCTGGGCCTGTCAATGAGCAGTTCTTC.

The chain uses TRBV10-3 and TRBJ1-5; possibly TRBD1 for D (5 bases). V shed 6 bases and J shed 0 bases, with 12 bases lying between them. The CDR3 is 15 amino acids. CDR1 is ENHRY, CDR2 SYGVKD, per germline. The CDR3 sequence is CAISPGHLSNQPQHF. In nucleotides, the CDR3 is TGTGCCATCAGCCCCGGACATCTTAGCAATCAGCCCCAGCATTTT.

The sample holds one count of this clone. The chain carries TRBV7-2 and TRBJ2-3; 9 nucleotides agree with TRBD2. V was pared by 2 bases and J by 1 base, with 1 base of the junction left unmatched. The CDR3 length is 15 residues. Germline V gives CDR1 SGHTA, CDR2 FQGNSA. CDR3 amino acids: CASSLRTSGTDTQYF. The CDR3 DNA reads as TGTGCCAGCAGCTTACGGACTAGCGGCACAGATACGCAGTATTTT.

CDR3 amino acids: CASRVRAFSPLHF. CDR3 bases: TGTGCCAGCAGGGTCAGGGCGTTTTCACCCCTCCACTTT. The gene calls are TRBV27 and TRBJ1-6; TRBD1 is a possible D gene (5 bases). The CDR3 extends over 13 amino acids. The ends were cut back, 6 bases at V and 9 bases at J, with 12 bases in the middle. In germline, CDR1 is MNHEY, CDR2 SMNVEV (reference sequence).

The rearrangement uses TRBV12-3 or TRBV12-4 and TRBJ2-7; 7 nucleotides align to TRBD1. This CDR3 is built from 13 residues. J was trimmed by 0 bases and V by 5 bases; bases with no gene match: 1. CDR3 region: CASSTGVSYEQYF. DNA of the CDR3: TGTGCCAGCAGTACAGGGGTCTCCTACGAGCAGTACTTC.

The genes are TRBV6-6 and TRBJ2-7; a weak D match, TRBD1 (6 bases). V lost 2 bases to trimming and J lost 1 base, with 9 bases between them. CDR1 is MNHNY and CDR2 is SVGAGI in the germline V gene (reference sequence). There are 14 residues in the CDR3. DNA for the CDR3: TGTGCCAGCAGTTACACAGACAGGTCCTACGAGCAGTACTTC. Translating it yields CASSYTDRSYEQYF.

This clone was seen a handful of times. The CDR3 protein is CASSEALGDRVFGYTF. The CDR3 nucleotides read TGTGCCAGCAGTGAAGCGCTAGGGGACAGGGTGTTTGGCTACACCTTC. The chain recombines TRBV6-1 with TRBJ1-2; 9 bases line up with TRBD1. Germline trimming cut 0 bases from V and 7 bases from J; bases unmatched to any gene: 9. CDR3 length: 16 amino acids. Germline V gives CDR1 MNHNS, CDR2 SASEGT.

J is TRBJ1-2 and V is TRBV19; 10 positions match TRBD1. Germline assignment: CDR1 LNHDA and CDR2 SQIVND (reference sequence). Trimming at V came to 6 bases and at J to 8 bases, leaving 6 bases not matched to a gene. The CDR3 extends over 13 amino acids. CDR3 coding DNA: TGTGCCAGTAGCGCCGGGACAGGGGACGGCTACACCTTC. Translated: CASSAGTGDGYTF.